This T cell receptor (beta chain) was recorded in a study of cytomegalovirus exposure and HLA in healthy donors. Findings and caveats of the study: Other equally common chains were less clonally expanded than HLA-associated TCR beta chains, a later analysis showed. Cytomegalovirus status was reportedly diagnosed by the classifier with high sensitivity and specificity. Researchers reported in a later analysis that a missense DCLRE1C variant was tied to TCR beta V- and J-gene trimming.

Healthy bone marrow donors made up the cohort. Notes on this clone: Its target is unknown.

The PCR ran on 60 Vbeta and 13 Jbeta primers. This table comes from immunoSEQ multiplex PCR, and its TCRdb copy is limited to in-frame clones, with some not included. The sample shows tens of thousands of clones, around four fifths of them seen only once. V lost 9 bases to trimming and J lost 0 bases, with 12 bases between them. Per the germline V gene, CDR1 is LNHDA and CDR2 is SQIVND (reference sequence). CDR3 size: 15 residues. This rearrangement joins TRBV19 to TRBJ2-6; tentative D call: TRBD1 (6 bases). The material sequenced was PBMCs. The receptor's source is a woman aged 40 to 55 in good health and CMV-seronegative. The CDR3 bases are TGTGCCAGCTTAGGACAGTCCTCTGGGGCCAACGTCCTGACTTTC. It codes for CASLGQSSGANVLTF.